The 26 T cell receptor beta chains below come from one sample, sequenced in a study of metastatic and nonmetastatic thyroid tumors. Each patient went into thyroid surgery without having received any treatment. With MiXCR, TCRdb called clones anew from the PCR reads. The repertoire includes roughly 70,000 clones, around 18% of them detected once, and roughly 12% sits in the top ten. Material for sequencing was blood. These receptors originate from a female donor with papillary thyroid cancer or a benign thyroid nodule (not recorded which). Some clones in this sample may be carry-over from other donors' samples.

This clone was seen ten or more times. V is TRBV2 and J is TRBJ2-3; 11 nucleotides line up with TRBD2. In germline, CDR1 is SNHLY, CDR2 FYNNEI. V gave up 0 bases and J gave up 5 bases; unmatched junction bases: 10. The CDR3 loop spans 18 amino acids. The CDR3 loop is CASSEASLGLAGGDTQYF. In nucleotides, the CDR3 is TGTGCCAGCAGTGAAGCATCTCTCGGGCTAGCGGGAGGAGATACGCAGTATTTT.

This clone was counted at least ten times. This chain uses TRBV18 with TRBJ2-5; unclear D gene. Trimming stripped 4 bases from V and 0 bases from J, with 3 bases between. The germline V gene encodes CDR1 KGHSH and CDR2 LQKENI. The CDR3 has 12 amino acids. The CDR3 spells CASSQYQETQYF. CDR3 nucleotide sequence: TGTGCCAGCTCACAGTACCAAGAGACCCAGTACTTC.

This clone was counted many times. The chain couples TRBV30 to TRBJ2-3; D not resolved. This CDR3 has 16 residues. The germline V gene has CDR1 GTSNPN and CDR2 SVGIG (reference sequence). V lost 0 bases to trimming and J lost 0 bases, with 13 bases between them. CDR3 amino acids: CAWSVGVSKSTDTQYF. CDR3 nucleotide sequence: TGTGCCTGGAGTGTCGGAGTCTCGAAAAGCACAGATACGCAGTATTTT.

This clone has a count of ten or more. This may stem from a read error, because a much larger clone lies one nucleotide away. Different DNA sequences within this sample yield the same CDR3. This chain uses TRBV30 with TRBJ1-5; 9 bases map to TRBD1. Germline lookup yields CDR1 GTSNPN and CDR2 SVGIG (reference sequence). This CDR3 comprises 14 residues. Written as DNA, the CDR3 is TGTGCCTGGAGTAGGACAGGGGACAATCAGCCCCAGCACTTT. Translated: CAWSRTGDNQPQHF.

The chain couples TRBV20-1 to TRBJ2-7, with D maybe TRBD2 (6 bases). Germline V lookup: CDR1 DFQATT, CDR2 SNEGSKA (reference sequence). This CDR3 has 15 residues. Trimming removed 6 bases at V and 7 bases at J, with 25 bases between. CDR3 sequence reads: CSALIWGRSYKEQYF. The CDR3 coding sequence is TGCAGTGCACTAATATGGGGGAGGTCATACAAGGAGCAGTACTTC.

A note on this clone: One end of the junction varies from germline; a read error may be responsible. The chain employs TRBV2 and TRBJ1-2; TRBD1 matches at 8 bases. CDR1 is SNHLY, CDR2 FYNNEI, per germline. The CDR3 spans 13 residues. CDR3 protein: CAIVLDRAYGYTF. CDR3 nucleotides: TGCGCCATTGTACTGGACAGGGCCTATGGCTACACCTTC.

The table lists this clone with many counts. V gene TRBV9 combines with J gene TRBJ2-2; D gene uncertain. Germline CDR1 reads SGDLS; CDR2 reads YYNGEE. CDR3 length: 13 amino acids. V was pared by 6 bases and J by 4 bases, with 10 bases between. The chain's CDR3 is CASTQTGTGELFF. The CDR3 coding sequence is TGTGCCAGCACACAGACGGGCACCGGGGAGCTGTTTTTT.

V and J are TRBV20-1 and TRBJ2-1; 9 bases are shared with TRBD2. CDR3 length: 15 residues. In germline, CDR1 is DFQATT, CDR2 SNEGSKA (reference sequence). With V trimmed by 6 bases and J by 4 bases, 10 bases remained unmatched. The CDR3 loop is CSAPPAAGGYNEQFF. In DNA form, the CDR3 reads TGCAGTGCCCCACCAGCAGCGGGAGGTTACAATGAGCAGTTCTTC.

The table lists this clone with a count of one. The gene calls are TRBV5-1 and TRBJ2-2; D gene ambiguous. Germline assignment: CDR1 SGHRS and CDR2 YFSETQ. The CDR3 is made up of 13 amino acids. V lost 4 bases, J lost 6 bases, and 10 bases lay in between. CDR3 sequence: CASSQTYPGELFF. The CDR3, as DNA: TGCGCCAGCAGCCAGACATATCCCGGGGAGCTGTTTTTT. Combining the CDR3 with reference TRBV5-1 and TRBJ2-2 gives the whole variable domain KAGVTQTPRYLIKTRGQQVTLSCSPISGHRSVSWYQQTPGQGLQFLFEYFSETQRNKGNFPGRFSGRQFSNSRSEMNVSTLELGDSALYLCASSQTYPGELFFGEGSRLTVL.

Points on this clone: Being one base from a much bigger clone, this may be a read error. The chain carries TRBV9 and TRBJ2-3, with TRBD2 matching 9 bases. Germline CDR1 reads SGDLS; CDR2 reads YYNGEE. V was pared by 4 bases and J by 2 bases, with 8 bases of the junction left unmatched. This CDR3 region has 16 residues. CDR3 nucleotides: TGTGCCAGCAGCTCCGTGACTAGCGGTTTCACAGATACGCAGTATTTT. Protein product: CASSSVTSGFTDTQYF.

This clone was detected many times. This sequence joins TRBV4-1 and TRBJ2-3; TRBD1 might be the D (8 bases). The CDR3 is 14 amino acids. Trimming took off 5 bases at V and 4 bases at J, with 13 bases between the two ends. CDR1 and CDR2 (germline): MGHRA, YSYEKL. CDR3 region: CASSDRGGADTQYF. CDR3 bases: TGCGCCAGCAGCGACAGGGGAGGGGCAGATACGCAGTATTTT.

The chain links TRBV2 to TRBJ2-7, with 8 bases lining up with TRBD2. Trimming removed 6 bases from V and 3 bases from J; junction bases left unmatched: 7. CDR1 is SNHLY, CDR2 FYNNEI, per germline. The CDR3 runs 14 residues. CDR3 loop: CASRLAGPFYEQYF. CDR3 sequence (DNA): TGTGCCAGCAGGTTAGCGGGACCATTCTACGAGCAGTACTTC.

This clone was counted ten times or more. The rearrangement joins TRBV3-1 to TRBJ2-2, with D unresolved. Per the germline V gene, CDR1 is LGHDT and CDR2 is YNNKEL (reference sequence). The CDR3 length is 11 residues. Trimming took 6 bases from V and 8 from J, leaving 7 bases between them. DNA of the CDR3: TGTGCCAGCAGGACGAGTGGGGAGCTGTTTTTT. Translated: CASRTSGELFF.

This clone showed up many times. The chain carries TRBV12-3 or TRBV12-4 and TRBJ2-3, with 9 bases aligning to TRBD1. With 4 bases clipped from V and 3 bases from J, the junction kept 5 bases outside the gene matches. This CDR3 comprises 15 residues. The CDR3 bases are TGTGCCAGCAGTTGGGGACAGGGAGTAACAGATACGCAGTATTTT. Protein product: CASSWGQGVTDTQYF.

This clone was detected many times. This chain links TRBV30 with TRBJ2-7; D unclear. CDR3 size: 12 residues. The germline gives CDR1 GTSNPN, CDR2 SVGIG (reference sequence). V lost 5 bases and J lost 5, with 13 bases in between. The CDR3 sequence is CAWGDNGHEQYF. The DNA for the CDR3 is TGTGCCTGGGGGGATAACGGCCACGAGCAGTACTTC.

The sample holds a few counts of this clone. The CDR3 spells CASKYSPGSHQPQHF. In DNA form, the CDR3 reads TGTGCCAGCAAATATTCACCGGGAAGCCATCAGCCCCAGCATTTT. The chain recombines TRBV27 with TRBJ1-5; D ambiguous. The CDR3 loop spans 15 amino acids. The germline CDR1 and CDR2 sequences are MNHEY and SMNVEV (reference sequence). The V end lost 7 bases, the J end lost 5 bases, and 18 bases lay between the germline ends.

This clone has ten or more counts. The genes are TRBV24-1 and TRBJ1-5; perhaps TRBD1 as D (5 bases). In germline, CDR1 is KGHDR, CDR2 SFDVKD. This CDR3 has 19 amino acids. Deletions cut 2 bases from V and 0 bases from J, with 19 bases between. CDR3 in amino acids: CATSDCRRAEGYSNQPQHF. The CDR3 DNA reads as TGTGCCACCAGTGATTGTCGCAGGGCGGAGGGTTATAGCAATCAGCCCCAGCATTTT.

The chain carries TRBV11-2 and TRBJ2-1; the D gene is possibly TRBD1 (6 bases). The V and J ends lost 4 bases and 8 bases respectively, with 18 bases between them. Germline V CDR1 and CDR2: SGHAT, FQNNGV. The CDR3 sequence is 15 residues long. The CDR3, as DNA: TGTGCCAGCAGCTATGGTTGGGGGCTTGTGGATGAGCAGTTCTTC. Translating gives CASSYGWGLVDEQFF.

In this sample, this clone turned up many times. The rearrangement joins TRBV20-1 to TRBJ2-7; possible D gene TRBD2, 5 bases. This CDR3 is 11 amino acids long. V was shortened by 4 bases and J by 6 bases, with 10 bases between the two germline ends. CDR1 DFQATT and CDR2 SNEGSKA come from the germline V gene (reference sequence). The CDR3 sequence is CSATTGIEQYF. The CDR3 region has the DNA TGCAGTGCTACAACCGGGATCGAGCAGTACTTC.

This clone was seen repeatedly, ten times or more. This chain uses TRBV4-1 with TRBJ1-5; D uncertain. Per the germline V gene, CDR1 is MGHRA and CDR2 is YSYEKL. Between the trimmed V and J ends, which lost 3 bases and 7 bases, there was a span of 10 bases. This CDR3 is 13 amino acids long. CDR3 in amino acids: CASSQVRQQPQHF. DNA for the CDR3: TGCGCCAGCAGCCAGGTCCGTCAGCAGCCCCAGCATTTT.

This chain uses TRBV7-6 with TRBJ2-3, with D unresolved. CDR1 SGHVS and CDR2 FNYEAQ come from the germline V gene. The CDR3 has 16 amino acids. V shed 1 base and J shed 5 bases, with 16 bases lying between them. This CDR3 is CASSLVLGSGRDTQYF. CDR3 in DNA: TGTGCCAGCAGCTTAGTCCTCGGGTCTGGACGAGATACGCAGTATTTT.

V is TRBV11-2 and J is TRBJ1-1, with 7 bases aligning to TRBD1. The CDR3 consists of 14 residues. The V gene end was trimmed by 5 bases and the J gene end by 2 bases; junction bases not matched to a gene: 5. CDR1 is SGHAT and CDR2 is FQNNGV in the germline V gene. DNA of the CDR3: TGTGCCAGCAGCATGCAGGGGGTCAACACTGAAGCTTTCTTT. The encoded protein is CASSMQGVNTEAFF.

This clone was detected only a few times. The chain combines TRBV19 with TRBJ2-4; D unresolved. The CDR3 is 12 residues long. Germline assignment: CDR1 LNHDA and CDR2 SQIVND (reference sequence). Trimming cost V 1 base and J 5 bases, with 3 bases left between them. The CDR3 loop reads CASSIVENIQYF. CDR3 coding DNA: TGTGCCAGTAGTATAGTCGAAAACATTCAGTACTTC.

This clone was observed many times. The CDR3 loop is CASSLSGTYEQYF. The CDR3 nucleotides are TGTGCCAGCAGTTTATCCGGTACCTACGAGCAGTACTTC. The chain carries TRBV28 and TRBJ2-7, with unresolved D. Germline assignment: CDR1 MDHEN and CDR2 SYDVKM. V lost 1 base and J 2 bases, leaving 6 bases between the germline ends. This CDR3 is 13 amino acids long.

There are many counts of this clone. The chain recombines TRBV7-2 with TRBJ1-2, with D perhaps matching TRBD1 (6 bases). Germline assignment: CDR1 SGHTA and CDR2 FQGNSA. This CDR3 spans 14 amino acids. V dropped 5 bases and J dropped 5 bases, with 15 bases sitting between them. Written as DNA, the CDR3 is TGTGCCAGCAGCCCGAGGGGGGGATTGTATGGCTACACCTTC. It encodes CASSPRGGLYGYTF.

This clone appeared many times. J is TRBJ2-1 and V is TRBV6-1; TRBD1 is a possible D gene (5 bases). This CDR3 is built from 12 residues. Germline V CDR1 and CDR2: MNHNS, SASEGT. The germline V and J ends were trimmed by 4 bases and 12 bases, with 13 bases remaining between them. CDR3 sequence reads: CASSAPTQGQFF. The DNA of the CDR3 is TGTGCCAGCAGTGCTCCGACTCAGGGGCAGTTCTTC.